This T cell receptor (beta chain) comes out of a study of T cell repertoires in cytomegalovirus infection. TCRdb reanalysed the reads using MiXCR and keeps one entry per CDR3 protein. The data hold about 470,000 distinct CDR3 sequences, with under 45% observed a single time. In this sample, this clonotype turned up once. Its antigen is not identified. V was trimmed by 7 bases and J by 8 bases, leaving 17 bases between them. The germline CDR1 and CDR2 sequences are MDHEN and SYDVKM. This CDR3 spans 13 amino acids. This sequence was found in a human donor in good health (CMV status not recorded). Some clones in this sample may be carry-over from other donors' samples. The material was cultured PBMCs, obtained from culture after CMV antigen stimulation. The chain uses TRBV28 and TRBJ1-2; possible D gene TRBD1, 6 bases. The CDR3 sequence is CASTTRGTRGYTF. CDR3 bases: TGTGCCAGCACCACGAGGGGGACCCGGGGCTACACCTTC.